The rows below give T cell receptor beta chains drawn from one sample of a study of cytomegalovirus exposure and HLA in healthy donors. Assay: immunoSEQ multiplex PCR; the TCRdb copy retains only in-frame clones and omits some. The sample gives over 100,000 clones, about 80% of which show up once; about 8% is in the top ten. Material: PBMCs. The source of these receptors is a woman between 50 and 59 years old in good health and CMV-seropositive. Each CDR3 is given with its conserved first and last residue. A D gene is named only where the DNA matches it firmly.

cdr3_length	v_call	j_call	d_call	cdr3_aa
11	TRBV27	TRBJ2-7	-	CASSSGYEQYF
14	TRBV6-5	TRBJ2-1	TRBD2	CASRLSGRANEQFF
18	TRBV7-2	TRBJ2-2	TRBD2	CASSLGGGGLPRTGELFF
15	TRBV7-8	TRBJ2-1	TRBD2	CASSLRREGGNEQFF
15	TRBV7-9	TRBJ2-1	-	CASSLQLGAHNEQFF
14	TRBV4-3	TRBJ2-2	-	CASSRGIRTGELFF
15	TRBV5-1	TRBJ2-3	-	CASRASTGPTDTQYF
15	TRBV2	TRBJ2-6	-	CASSEERSGANGLTF
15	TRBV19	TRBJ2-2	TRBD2	CASIRREVGTGELFF
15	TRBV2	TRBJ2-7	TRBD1	CASGGLGTGSGEQYF
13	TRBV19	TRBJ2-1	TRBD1	CASSPWTGNEQFF
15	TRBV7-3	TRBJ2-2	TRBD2	CASRRGSGGTGELFF
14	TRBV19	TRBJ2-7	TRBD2	CASSMGSGSYEQYF
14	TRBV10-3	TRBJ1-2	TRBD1	CAISEAGQDYGYTF
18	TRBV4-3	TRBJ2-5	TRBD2	CASSQGLAGAGYQETQYF
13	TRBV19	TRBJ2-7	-	CASSMGHPYEQYF
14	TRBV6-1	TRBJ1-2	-	CASSESGIYYGYTF
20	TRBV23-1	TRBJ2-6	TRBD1	CASSQWDTSRGLPGANVLTF
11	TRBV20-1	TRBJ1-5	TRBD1	CSAPTGESQHF
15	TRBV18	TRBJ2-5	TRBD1	CASSQEDRGPETQYF
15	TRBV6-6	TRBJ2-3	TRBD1	CASSLGQGYTDTQYF
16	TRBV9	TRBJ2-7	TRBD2	CASSITHSGSVDEQYF
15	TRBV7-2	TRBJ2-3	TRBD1	CASSYDRESTDTQYF
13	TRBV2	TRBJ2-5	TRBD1	CASSGGQGDGQYF
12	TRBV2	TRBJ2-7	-	CASLDSPYEQYF
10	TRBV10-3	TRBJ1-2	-	CAIKGGGYTF
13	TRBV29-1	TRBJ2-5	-	CSVPGQTLETQYF